The next 6 T cell receptor beta chains were all read from a single sample in a study of blood T cell repertoires in COVID-19. Here immunoSEQ multiplex PCR was the method, and the copy in TCRdb shows in-frame clones only, minus some. The table lists under 200,000 clones, roughly 91% of them singletons. Sequences were obtained from peripheral blood. Source of these receptors: a man between 35 and 55 years old with active or convalescent COVID-19.

V usage is TRBV7-2 and J usage is TRBJ2-5, with 10 bases matching TRBD1. Trimming at V came to 3 bases and at J to 5 bases, leaving 3 bases not matched to a gene. The CDR3 is 14 amino acids. Germline lookup yields CDR1 SGHTA and CDR2 FQGNSA. In nucleotides, the CDR3 is TGTGCCAGCAGCTTTGACAGGGGGCGGGAGACCCAGTACTTC. This gives the protein CASSFDRGRETQYF.

This chain links TRBV5-1 with TRBJ1-3; 8 bases fit TRBD1. J was trimmed by 4 bases and V by 3 bases; bases with no gene match: 9. CDR1 is SGHRS, CDR2 YFSETQ, per germline. CDR3 length equals 16 residues. The CDR3 sequence: CASSSGYRTGGNTIYF. CDR3 sequence (DNA): TGCGCCAGCAGCTCCGGCTATAGGACAGGGGGAAACACCATATATTTT.

This clone was counted once. The chain is built from TRBV2 and TRBJ2-7, with 7 bases fitting TRBD2. The CDR3 totals 15 residues. With V trimmed by 3 bases and J by 4 bases, 9 bases remained unmatched. Germline CDR1 SNHLY, CDR2 FYNNEI. This CDR3 reads CASSDSGTAMYEQYF. In nucleotides, the CDR3 is TGTGCCAGCAGTGACAGCGGGACGGCTATGTACGAGCAGTACTTC.

The CDR3 bases are TGTGCCAGCAGTCCCCTTCAGCCGGGGGGCTCTGGCTACACCTTC. It codes for CASSPLQPGGSGYTF. This chain uses TRBV27 with TRBJ1-2; tentative D call: TRBD1 (6 bases). Trimming pared 5 bases from V and 7 bases from J, leaving 20 bases between. The CDR3 is 15 residues long. The germline V gene encodes CDR1 MNHEY and CDR2 SMNVEV (reference sequence).

The V and J genes are TRBV19 and TRBJ2-3; 7 bases are shared with TRBD1. V trimming: 2 bases; J trimming: 4 bases; junction bases outside the gene matches: 6. This CDR3 comprises 15 residues. From germline, CDR1 is LNHDA and CDR2 SQIVND (reference sequence). The CDR3 sequence is CASSITGAGADTQYF. For the CDR3, the DNA is TGTGCCAGTAGTATAACAGGGGCTGGCGCAGATACGCAGTATTTT. Based on the CDR3 plus reference TRBV19 and TRBJ2-3, the full variable domain is DGGITQSPKYLFRKEGQNVTLSCEQNLNHDAMYWYRQDPGQGLRLIYYSQIVNDFQKGDIAEGYSVSREKKESFPLTVTSAQKNPTAFYLCASSITGAGADTQYFGPGTRLTVL.

The chain combines TRBV29-1 with TRBJ2-7; 12 bases align to TRBD1. CDR1 is SQVTM and CDR2 is ANQGSEA in the germline V gene. The CDR3 runs 15 residues. V was clipped by 4 bases and J by 2 bases; unmatched bases: 6. The CDR3 DNA follows: TGCAGCGTTGTAGGGGGACAGGGGGCGACCTACGAGCAGTACTTC. Protein: CSVVGGQGATYEQYF.